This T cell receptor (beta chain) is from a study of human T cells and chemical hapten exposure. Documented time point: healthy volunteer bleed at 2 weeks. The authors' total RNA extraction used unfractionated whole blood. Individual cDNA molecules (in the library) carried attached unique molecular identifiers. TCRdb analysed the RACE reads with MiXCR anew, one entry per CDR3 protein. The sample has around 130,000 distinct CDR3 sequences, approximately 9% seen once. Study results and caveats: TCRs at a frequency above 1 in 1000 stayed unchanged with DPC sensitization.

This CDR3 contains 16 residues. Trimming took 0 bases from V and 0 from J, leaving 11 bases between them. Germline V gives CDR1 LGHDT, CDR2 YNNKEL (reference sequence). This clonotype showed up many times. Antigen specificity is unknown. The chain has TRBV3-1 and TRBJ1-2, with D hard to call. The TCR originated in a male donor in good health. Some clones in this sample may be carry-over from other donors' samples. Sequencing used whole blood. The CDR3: CASSQEAGRANYGYTF. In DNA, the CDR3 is TGTGCCAGCAGCCAAGAGGCAGGACGAGCTAACTATGGCTACACCTTC.